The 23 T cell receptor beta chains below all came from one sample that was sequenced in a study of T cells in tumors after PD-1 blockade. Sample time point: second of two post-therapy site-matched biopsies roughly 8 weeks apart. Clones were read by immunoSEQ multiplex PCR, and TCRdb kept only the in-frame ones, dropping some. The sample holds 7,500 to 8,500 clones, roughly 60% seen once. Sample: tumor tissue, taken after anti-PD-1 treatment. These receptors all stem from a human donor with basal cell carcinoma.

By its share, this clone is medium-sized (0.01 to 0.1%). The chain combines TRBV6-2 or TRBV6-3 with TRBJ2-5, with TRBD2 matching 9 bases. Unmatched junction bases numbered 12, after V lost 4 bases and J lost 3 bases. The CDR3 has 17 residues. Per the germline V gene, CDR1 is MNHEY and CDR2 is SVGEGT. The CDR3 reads CASSSLKTSGYEETQYF. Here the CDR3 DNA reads TGTGCCAGCAGTTCCCTCAAAACTAGCGGGTATGAAGAGACCCAGTACTTC.

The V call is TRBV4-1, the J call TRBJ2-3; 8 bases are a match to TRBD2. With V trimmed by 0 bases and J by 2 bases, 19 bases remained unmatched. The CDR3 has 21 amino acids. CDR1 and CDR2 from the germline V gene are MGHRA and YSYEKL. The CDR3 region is CASSQEPSVAGQILNTDTQYF. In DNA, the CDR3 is TGCGCCAGCAGCCAAGAACCCTCCGTAGCGGGGCAGATTCTTAACACAGATACGCAGTATTTT.

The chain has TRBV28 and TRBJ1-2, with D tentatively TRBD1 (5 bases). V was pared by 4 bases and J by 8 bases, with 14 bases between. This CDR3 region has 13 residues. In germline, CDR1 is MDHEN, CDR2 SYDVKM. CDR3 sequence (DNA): TGTGCCAGCAGTTCGACTGATAGGGGCGGCTACACCTTC. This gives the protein CASSSTDRGGYTF.

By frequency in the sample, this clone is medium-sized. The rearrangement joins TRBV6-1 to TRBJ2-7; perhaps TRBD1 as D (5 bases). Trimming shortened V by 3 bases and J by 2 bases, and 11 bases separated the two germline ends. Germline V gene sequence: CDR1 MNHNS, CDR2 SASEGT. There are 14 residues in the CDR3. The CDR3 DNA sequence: TGTGCCAGCAGTGAGCAGGGCAGAGCCTACGAGCAGTACTTC. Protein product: CASSEQGRAYEQYF.

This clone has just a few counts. In DNA, the CDR3 is TGTGCCAGCAGTGGGACCTATAATTCACCCCTCCACTTT. Protein sequence: CASSGTYNSPLHF. The V call is TRBV27, the J call TRBJ1-6; no clear D. V dropped 5 bases and J dropped 2 bases, with 4 bases sitting between them. The CDR3 has 13 amino acids. Germline V gene lookup returns CDR1 MNHEY and CDR2 SMNVEV (reference sequence).

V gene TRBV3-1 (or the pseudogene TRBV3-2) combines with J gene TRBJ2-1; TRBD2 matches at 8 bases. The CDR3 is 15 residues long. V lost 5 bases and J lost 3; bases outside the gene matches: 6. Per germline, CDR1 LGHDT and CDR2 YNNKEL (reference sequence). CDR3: CASSSGTSIYNEQFF. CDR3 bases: TGTGCCAGCAGCTCCGGGACTAGTATCTACAATGAGCAGTTCTTC.

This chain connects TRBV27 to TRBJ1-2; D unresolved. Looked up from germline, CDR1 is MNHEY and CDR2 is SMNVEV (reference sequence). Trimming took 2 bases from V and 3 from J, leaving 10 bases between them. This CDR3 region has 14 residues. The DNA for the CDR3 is TGTGCCAGCAGTTTAAGGGTCGGAGACTATGGCTACACCTTC. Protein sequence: CASSLRVGDYGYTF.

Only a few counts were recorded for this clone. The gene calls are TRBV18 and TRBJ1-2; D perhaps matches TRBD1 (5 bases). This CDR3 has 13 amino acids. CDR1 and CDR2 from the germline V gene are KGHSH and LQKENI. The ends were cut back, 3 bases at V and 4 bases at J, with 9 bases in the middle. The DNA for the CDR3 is TGTGCCAGCTCACCGGCCGGGGCCTATGGCTACACCTTC. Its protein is CASSPAGAYGYTF.

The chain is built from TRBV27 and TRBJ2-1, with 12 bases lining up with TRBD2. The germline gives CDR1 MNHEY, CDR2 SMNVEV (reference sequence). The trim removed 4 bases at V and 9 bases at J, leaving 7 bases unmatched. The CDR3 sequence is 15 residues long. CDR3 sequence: CASSWASGGAGEQFF. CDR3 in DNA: TGTGCCAGCAGTTGGGCTAGCGGGGGGGCCGGTGAGCAGTTCTTC.

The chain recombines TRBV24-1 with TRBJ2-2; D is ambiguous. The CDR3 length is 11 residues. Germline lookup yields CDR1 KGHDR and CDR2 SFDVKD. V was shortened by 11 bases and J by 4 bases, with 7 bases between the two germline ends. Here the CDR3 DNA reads TGTGCCATCGAATCCACCGGGGAGCTGTTTTTT. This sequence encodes CAIESTGELFF.

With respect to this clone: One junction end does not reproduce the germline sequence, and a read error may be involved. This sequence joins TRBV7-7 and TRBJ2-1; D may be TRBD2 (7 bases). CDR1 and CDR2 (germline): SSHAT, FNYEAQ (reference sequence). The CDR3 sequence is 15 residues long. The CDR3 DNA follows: TGTGCTAGCAGCTTAGACGTGGGGGGGCCTGATGAGCAGTTCTTC. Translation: CASSLDVGGPDEQFF. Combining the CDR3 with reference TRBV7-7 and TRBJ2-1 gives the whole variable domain GAGVSQSPRYKVTKRGQDVTLRCDPISSHATLYWYQQALGQGPEFLTYFNYEAQPDKSGLPSDRFSAERPEGSISTLTIQRTEQRDSAMYRCASSLDVGGPDEQFFGPGTRLTVL.

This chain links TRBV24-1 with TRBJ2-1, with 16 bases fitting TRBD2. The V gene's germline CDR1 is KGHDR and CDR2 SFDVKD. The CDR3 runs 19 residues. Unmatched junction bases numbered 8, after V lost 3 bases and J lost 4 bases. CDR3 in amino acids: CATSDPQGLAGGRYNEQFF. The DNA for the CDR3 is TGTGCCACCAGTGATCCGCAGGGACTAGCGGGGGGGCGGTACAATGAGCAGTTCTTC.

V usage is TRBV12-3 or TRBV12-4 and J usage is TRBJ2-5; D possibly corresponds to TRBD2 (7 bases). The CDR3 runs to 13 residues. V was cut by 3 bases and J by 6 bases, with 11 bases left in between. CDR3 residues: CASSLGGGKTQYF. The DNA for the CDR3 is TGTGCCAGCAGTTTGGGGGGGGGCAAGACCCAGTACTTC.

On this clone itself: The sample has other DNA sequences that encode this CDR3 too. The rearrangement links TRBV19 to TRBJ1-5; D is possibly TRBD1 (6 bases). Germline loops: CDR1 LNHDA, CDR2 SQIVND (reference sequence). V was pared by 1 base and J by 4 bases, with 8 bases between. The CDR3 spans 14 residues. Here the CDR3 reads CASSIARGNQPQHF. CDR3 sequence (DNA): TGTGCCAGTAGTATAGCAAGGGGGAATCAGCCCCAGCATTTT.

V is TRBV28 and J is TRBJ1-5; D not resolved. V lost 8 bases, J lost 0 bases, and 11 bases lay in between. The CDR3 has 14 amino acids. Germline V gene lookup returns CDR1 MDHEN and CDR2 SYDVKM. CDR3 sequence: CASLNIDSNQPQHF. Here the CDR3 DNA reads TGTGCCAGCCTAAACATCGATAGCAATCAGCCCCAGCATTTT.

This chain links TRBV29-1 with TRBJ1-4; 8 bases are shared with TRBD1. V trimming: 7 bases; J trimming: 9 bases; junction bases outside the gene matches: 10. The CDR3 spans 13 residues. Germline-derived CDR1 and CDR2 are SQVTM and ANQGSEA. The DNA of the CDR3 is TGCAGCGCCAACAGGGGGATCGAGAAAAAACTGTTTTTT. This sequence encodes CSANRGIEKKLFF.

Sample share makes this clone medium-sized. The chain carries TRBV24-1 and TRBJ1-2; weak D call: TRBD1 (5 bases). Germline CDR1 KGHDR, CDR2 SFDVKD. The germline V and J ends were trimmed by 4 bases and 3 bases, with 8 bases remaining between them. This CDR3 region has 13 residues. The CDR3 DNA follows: TGTGCCACCAGTGAGGGACGGTACTATGGCTACACCTTC. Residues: CATSEGRYYGYTF.

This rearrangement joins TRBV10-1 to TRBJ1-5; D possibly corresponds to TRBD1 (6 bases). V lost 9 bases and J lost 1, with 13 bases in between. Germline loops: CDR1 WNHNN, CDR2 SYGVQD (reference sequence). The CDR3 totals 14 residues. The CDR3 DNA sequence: TGCGCCAGGATACTACAGGGAAGCAATCAGCCCCAGCATTTT. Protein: CARILQGSNQPQHF.

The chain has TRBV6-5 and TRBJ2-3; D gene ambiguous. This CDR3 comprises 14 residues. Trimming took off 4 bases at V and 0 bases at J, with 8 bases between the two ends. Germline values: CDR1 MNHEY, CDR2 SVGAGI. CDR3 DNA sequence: TGTGCCAGCAGTTGGAACCCTAGCACAGATACGCAGTATTTT. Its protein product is CASSWNPSTDTQYF.

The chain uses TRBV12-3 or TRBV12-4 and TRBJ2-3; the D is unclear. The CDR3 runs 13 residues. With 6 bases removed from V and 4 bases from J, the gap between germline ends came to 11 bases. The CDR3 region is CASRTPRSDTQYF. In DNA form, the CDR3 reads TGTGCCAGCAGGACCCCACGTTCAGATACGCAGTATTTT.

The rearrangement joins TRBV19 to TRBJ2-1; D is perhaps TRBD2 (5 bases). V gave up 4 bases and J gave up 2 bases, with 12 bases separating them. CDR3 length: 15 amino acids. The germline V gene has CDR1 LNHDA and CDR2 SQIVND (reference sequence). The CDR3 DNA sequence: TGTGCCAGTAGTACCCGCGGGCTTGCCTACAATGAGCAGTTCTTC. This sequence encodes CASSTRGLAYNEQFF.

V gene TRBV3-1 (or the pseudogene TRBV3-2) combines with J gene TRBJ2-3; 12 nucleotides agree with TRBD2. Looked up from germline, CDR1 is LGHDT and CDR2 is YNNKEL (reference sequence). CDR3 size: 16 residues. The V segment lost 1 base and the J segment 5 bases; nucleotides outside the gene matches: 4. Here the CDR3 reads CASSQARLAGVDTQYF. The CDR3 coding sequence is TGTGCCAGCAGCCAAGCGAGACTAGCGGGAGTAGATACGCAGTATTTT.

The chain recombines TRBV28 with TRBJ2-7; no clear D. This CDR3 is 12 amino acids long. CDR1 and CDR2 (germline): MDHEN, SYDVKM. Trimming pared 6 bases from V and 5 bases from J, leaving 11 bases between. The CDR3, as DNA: TGTGCCAGCAGCCCCGGAAGGGACGAGCAGTACTTC. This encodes CASSPGRDEQYF.